The 26 T cell receptor beta chains in this list originate from one sample, sequenced in a study of regulatory T cells in long-lasting Graves disease. Time point of the sample: newly diagnosed GD, antithyroid drugs for less than 3 months. Isolated PBMC RNA provided the starting material for the TCR library. Assembly of TCR beta libraries relied on iRepertoire HTBI primers together with Arm-PCR of CDR3 regions. One entry per CDR3 protein results from TCRdb running MiXCR on the multiplex PCR reads. The profile shows over 200,000 distinct CDR3 sequences, around 16% of them singletons. Material: peripheral blood mononuclear cells (PBMCs), obtained at new diagnosis, from a patient treated with antithyroid drugs. The receptors come from a female donor with Graves disease.

V and J are TRBV19 and TRBJ1-2, with a possible D match to TRBD1 (5 bases). V was pared by 6 bases and J by 2 bases, with 13 bases between. Looked up from germline, CDR1 is LNHDA and CDR2 is SQIVND (reference sequence). The CDR3 length is 14 residues. CDR3 sequence reads: CASRGRGENYGYTF. The CDR3, as DNA: TGTGCCAGTAGGGGTAGGGGAGAAAACTATGGCTACACCTTC.

This clonotype came up many times. CDR3 DNA: TGTGCCAGCAGCTGGGGGGTGAGCACAGATACGCAGTATTTT. Residues: CASSWGVSTDTQYF. The chain combines TRBV7-2 with TRBJ2-3; perhaps TRBD2 as D (6 bases). Germline CDR1 reads SGHTA; CDR2 reads FQGNSA. CDR3 length: 14 residues. V lost 4 bases and J lost 0, with 8 bases in between.

This clonotype has at least ten counts. The chain is built from TRBV6-2 or TRBV6-3 and TRBJ2-1; D possibly corresponds to TRBD2 (5 bases). The germline V gene encodes CDR1 MNHEY and CDR2 SVGEGT. The V gene lost 8 bases and the J gene lost 3 bases, with 11 bases spanning the gap. CDR3 size: 13 residues. In DNA, the CDR3 is TGTGCCAGCCGGCCTAGCTTCTACAATGAGCAGTTCTTC. Its translation is CASRPSFYNEQFF.

To note about this clonotype: A clone one base away is much larger, so this may be a read error. The gene calls are TRBV24-1 and TRBJ1-1; perhaps TRBD1 as D (6 bases). Germline V gives CDR1 KGHDR, CDR2 SFDVKD. V was trimmed by 5 bases and J by 7 bases, leaving 13 bases between them. The CDR3 is made up of 13 amino acids. In nucleotides, the CDR3 is TGTGCCACCAGTGGGGGGGCCTGGCTTGAAGCTTTCTTT. This encodes CATSGGAWLEAFF.

Note on this clonotype: This could be a read error, since a much larger clone is one nucleotide away. The chain carries TRBV12-3 or TRBV12-4 and TRBJ2-7; no definite D call. V lost 1 base to trimming and J lost 9 bases, with 16 bases between them. CDR3 length: 14 residues. In DNA, the CDR3 is TGTGCCAGCAGTTTAGGTGAGGTCTCTGGCGGGCAGTACTTC. Translated: CASSLGEVSGGQYF.

There are many counts of this clonotype. The J gene is TRBJ2-3, the V gene TRBV12-3 or TRBV12-4, with 12 bases that match TRBD2. Trimming at V came to 7 bases and at J to 0 bases, leaving 5 bases not matched to a gene. There are 16 residues in the CDR3. The CDR3 coding sequence is TGTGCCAGCAACCTAGGGACTAGCGGGAGCACAGATACGCAGTATTTT. Residues: CASNLGTSGSTDTQYF.

This clonotype was detected many times. The chain carries TRBV6-1 and TRBJ2-2, with D unclear. Germline CDR1 MNHNS, CDR2 SASEGT. This CDR3 contains 15 residues. V lost 6 bases and J lost 1, with 12 bases in between. CDR3 bases: TGTGCCAGCAGAAGCCGGTTGTTGAACACCGGGGAGCTGTTTTTT. Its protein is CASRSRLLNTGELFF.

Many counts were recorded for this clonotype. The CDR3 region is CASSFDRGFTGELFF. The CDR3 region has the DNA TGTGCCAGCAGTTTTGACAGGGGGTTCACCGGGGAGCTGTTTTTT. This rearrangement joins TRBV27 to TRBJ2-2, with 9 nucleotides matching TRBD1. Germline V gene sequence: CDR1 MNHEY, CDR2 SMNVEV (reference sequence). The junction had 3 bases not matched to a gene; V was cut back by 3 bases and J by 4 bases. The CDR3 is 15 residues long.

J is TRBJ2-1 and V is TRBV19; no reliable D call. There are 16 residues in the CDR3. Per germline, CDR1 LNHDA and CDR2 SQIVND (reference sequence). Trimming stripped 5 bases from V and 0 bases from J, with 14 bases between. In DNA, the CDR3 is TGTGCCAGTAGTCTATACGGCCAGAGCTCCTACAATGAGCAGTTCTTC. It codes for CASSLYGQSSYNEQFF.

This clonotype was detected many times. The chain combines TRBV7-2 with TRBJ1-2; no firm D call. There are 15 residues in the CDR3. The V end lost 0 bases, the J end lost 8 bases, and 16 bases lay between the germline ends. CDR1 and CDR2 (germline): SGHTA, FQGNSA. The CDR3 here is CASSLARRQTSGYTF. The CDR3 DNA is TGTGCCAGCAGCTTAGCTCGCAGGCAAACTTCGGGCTACACCTTC.

This clonotype has ten or more counts. The junction differs from germline at one of its ends, possibly a read error. The chain employs TRBV12-3 or TRBV12-4 and TRBJ1-1; 8 bases map to TRBD1. The CDR3 is made up of 15 amino acids. CDR3 bases: TGTGCCATCCGGACAGGGACAAGTATGAACACTGAAGTTTTCTTT. This sequence encodes CAIRTGTSMNTEVFF.

This clonotype was detected many times. The rearrangement links TRBV19 to TRBJ2-7, with D hard to call. CDR3 size: 13 residues. V lost 5 bases, J lost 4 bases, and 12 bases lay in between. Germline V gene lookup returns CDR1 LNHDA and CDR2 SQIVND (reference sequence). CDR3 sequence: CASSFRVHYEQYF. In DNA form, the CDR3 reads TGTGCCAGTAGTTTCCGGGTCCATTACGAGCAGTACTTC.

This clonotype has ten or more counts. The V call is TRBV6-1, the J call TRBJ1-4; D is undetermined. V gave up 6 bases and J gave up 5 bases, with 7 bases separating them. Germline V gene lookup returns CDR1 MNHNS and CDR2 SASEGT. This CDR3 is built from 12 residues. This chain's CDR3 is CASSELNEKLFF. The CDR3 DNA reads TGTGCCAGCAGCGAATTGAATGAAAAACTGTTTTTT.

In the case of this clonotype: One base away lies a much larger clone, so this may be a sequencing read error. V and J are TRBV18 and TRBJ2-1; a weak D match, TRBD1 (5 bases). The CDR3 contains 13 residues. Germline V lookup: CDR1 KGHSH, CDR2 LQKENI. V gave up 6 bases and J gave up 13 bases, with 19 bases separating them. This CDR3 is CASSTRRVETQFF. The CDR3 region has the DNA TGTGCCAGCTCTACCCGCAGGGTCGAGACCCAGTTCTTC.

This clonotype has ten or more counts. This chain joins TRBV7-9 and TRBJ2-1; possible D gene TRBD2, 5 bases. This CDR3 is built from 13 residues. The germline gives CDR1 SEHNR, CDR2 FQNEAQ (reference sequence). V shed 0 bases and J shed 7 bases, with 7 bases lying between them. The CDR3 region is CASSLARTNEQFF. Here the CDR3 DNA reads TGTGCCAGCAGCTTAGCGAGGACTAATGAGCAGTTCTTC.

This clonotype has at least ten counts. The chain carries TRBV20-1 and TRBJ2-1; 7 bases are shared with TRBD2. This CDR3 is 17 amino acids long. Germline V gives CDR1 DFQATT, CDR2 SNEGSKA (reference sequence). V gave up 0 bases and J gave up 0 bases; unmatched junction bases: 8. DNA of the CDR3: TGCAGTGCTAGAGAGATGACTAGCCCGAGCTCCTACAATGAGCAGTTCTTC. This sequence encodes CSAREMTSPSSYNEQFF.

Concerning this clonotype itself: A much larger clone differs from this one at a single base, so this may be a read error. The CDR3 DNA sequence: TGTGCCAGCAGTTCCTCACAGGGTGCCTACGAGCAGTACTTC. Residues: CASSSSQGAYEQYF. This rearrangement joins TRBV27 to TRBJ2-7, with D possibly TRBD1 on 6 matching bases. Germline V CDR1 and CDR2: MNHEY, SMNVEV (reference sequence). This CDR3 has 14 residues. V was pared by 4 bases and J by 2 bases, with 12 bases between.

This clonotype turned up a few times. The chain recombines TRBV19 with TRBJ2-4; D is possibly TRBD1 (6 bases). The germline V gene has CDR1 LNHDA and CDR2 SQIVND (reference sequence). The CDR3 covers 14 residues. V was trimmed by 6 bases and J by 7 bases, leaving 16 bases between them. CDR3 in DNA: TGTGCCAGTAGAGCTACAGGGTACCAGAACATTCAGTACTTC. Translation gives CASRATGYQNIQYF.

Remarks on this clonotype: Since a much larger clone is just one base distant, this may be a read error. The J gene is TRBJ1-1, the V gene TRBV6-1; the match to TRBD1 covers 8 bases. This CDR3 has 17 residues. CDR1 and CDR2 from the germline V gene are MNHNS and SASEGT. The V gene end was trimmed by 8 bases and the J gene end by 6 bases; junction bases not matched to a gene: 20. CDR3 sequence: CASALNRGGIGDAEAFF. For the CDR3, the DNA is TGTGCCAGCGCCCTCAACAGGGGGGGAATAGGTGACGCTGAAGCTTTCTTT.

This clonotype was recorded at least ten times. The CDR3 does not end in the conserved phenylalanine or tryptophan, so this is likely a read error. V usage is TRBV15 and J usage is TRBJ1-1; D not certain. The CDR3 length is 16 residues. V lost 5 bases, J lost 0 bases, and 16 bases lay in between. Germline CDR1 and CDR2: LNHNV and YYDKDF (reference sequence). The DNA for the CDR3 is TGTGCCACCAGCCGAGTGGGAGGACCGATGAACACTGAAGCTTTCCTT. This gives the protein CATSRVGGPMNTEAFL.

This clonotype was seen at least ten times. J is TRBJ2-2 and V is TRBV20-1, with 10 bases lining up with TRBD1. With 3 bases clipped from V and 7 bases from J, the junction kept 5 bases outside the gene matches. Germline V CDR1 and CDR2: DFQATT, SNEGSKA (reference sequence). This CDR3 region has 14 residues. The CDR3 DNA reads as TGCAGTGCTAGCGACAGGGGGCAAAACGGGGAGCTGTTTTTT. Encoded protein: CSASDRGQNGELFF.

This clonotype was counted many times. The CDR3 bases are TGTGCCAGCAGTTACTCGATTACCAGGAACACTGAAGCTTTCTTT. Encoded protein: CASSYSITRNTEAFF. The J gene is TRBJ1-1, the V gene TRBV6-2 or TRBV6-3; D unresolved. Germline loops: CDR1 MNHEY, CDR2 SVGEGT. The CDR3 is 15 amino acids. V shed 0 bases and J shed 1 base, with 9 bases lying between them.

This clonotype was seen at least ten times. This sequence joins TRBV29-1 and TRBJ2-6; D remains unclear. CDR1 is SQVTM, CDR2 ANQGSEA, per germline. CDR3 length equals 15 residues. The ends were cut back, 3 bases at V and 1 base at J, with 10 bases in the middle. CDR3 DNA: TGCAGCGTTGAGTTGCCGCGGTCTGGGGCCAACGTCCTGACTTTC. Protein: CSVELPRSGANVLTF.

At least ten counts were recorded for this clonotype. V gene TRBV15 combines with J gene TRBJ1-2; 7 nucleotides align to TRBD1. The CDR3 is 14 residues long. The germline V gene encodes CDR1 LNHNV and CDR2 YYDKDF (reference sequence). With V trimmed by 2 bases and J by 5 bases, 5 bases remained unmatched. The CDR3 loop is CATSRTDRAYGYTF. The CDR3 coding sequence is TGTGCCACCAGCAGAACCGACAGGGCGTATGGCTACACCTTC.

This clonotype was recorded at least ten times. CDR3 sequence: CASRQGQETQYF. In DNA form, the CDR3 reads TGTGCCAGCAGGCAGGGACAAGAGACCCAGTACTTC. The V call is TRBV2, the J call TRBJ2-5; a weak D match, TRBD1 (5 bases). The CDR3 totals 12 residues. Germline V gene sequence: CDR1 SNHLY, CDR2 FYNNEI. V lost 6 bases and J lost 2, with 7 bases in between.

This clonotype showed up many times. The junction and the germline gene differ at one end; a read error may be behind it. The rearrangement links TRBV7-2 to TRBJ1-1, with 7 bases matching TRBD1. The germline gives CDR1 SGHTA, CDR2 FQGNSA. The CDR3 runs to 13 residues. CDR3 DNA: TGCGCCAGCAGCCATGGGACAGCCTTTGAAGCTTTCTTT. As protein: CASSHGTAFEAFF.